These T cell receptor beta chains were read from a single sample in a study of molecular identifiers for immune sequencing clone quantification. TCRdb fed the PCR reads into MiXCR, producing one record per CDR3 protein. The table has over 600,000 distinct CDR3 sequences, less than 20% seen once. The sequenced material came from naive CD8+ T cells from blood, with Jurkat cell RNA spiked in. The receptors shown here come from a human donor in good health. Some libraries in this study had Jurkat cell RNA spiked in. CDR3s include the opening cysteine and the closing phenylalanine or tryptophan. Fields, in order: J gene, clone size, D gene, V gene, CDR3 DNA, CDR3 protein. The D gene is left open where the match is weak. Clone size, where shown, is once, few, many, or a class for clones that have expanded.

>TRBJ2-3|many|TRBD2|TRBV5-4
TGTGCCAGCAGCTTTTTCTTTGGCGGGACTAGCGGGTCTTATACGCAGTATTTT
CASSFFFGGTSGSYTQYF
>TRBJ1-1|few|NA|TRBV23-1
TGCGCCAGCAGTCCGAAGAGGGTCCCGGGCACTGAAGCTTTCTTT
CASSPKRVPGTEAFF
>TRBJ1-3|many|NA|TRBV28
TGTGCCAGCAGTCCAGATTGGGGCTCTGGAAACACCATATATTTT
CASSPDWGSGNTIYF
>TRBJ2-7|many|NA|TRBV24-1
TGTGCCACCAGTGATTTGCGTGGGGTCGAGCAGTACTTC
CATSDLRGVEQYF
>TRBJ2-7|many|NA|TRBV29-1
TGCAGCGTTGGTAACCGGGGGGAGCAGTACTTC
CSVGNRGEQYF
>TRBJ2-7|many|TRBD2|TRBV4-2
TGTGCCAGCAGCCAAGATCCAGCGGGGAGCTACGAGCAGTACTTC
CASSQDPAGSYEQYF
>TRBJ1-4|NA|TRBD1|TRBV5-1
TGCGCCAGCAGCTGGGACAGGGAGGATGCAACTAATGAAAAACTGTTTTTT
CASSWDREDATNEKLFF
>TRBJ2-5|NA|NA|TRBV4-1
TGCGCCAGCAGCCAAGGCCCAGGGGAGGGGGCAGGAGAGACCCAGTACTTC
CASSQGPGEGAGETQYF
>TRBJ2-3|many|TRBD2|TRBV4-1
TGCGCCAGCAGCCAATTACGCGGGGGGGTTGATACGCAGTATTTT
CASSQLRGGVDTQYF
>TRBJ1-1|many|NA|TRBV29-1
TGCAGCGTTGAAGGGGAGGGGAGCTCCACTGAAGCTTTCTTT
CSVEGEGSSTEAFF
>TRBJ2-3|NA|TRBD1|TRBV28
TGTGCCAGCAGTTTACCTGGGACAGGGGTAATAGCGGAAAGCACAGATACGCAGTATTTT
CASSLPGTGVIAESTDTQYF
>TRBJ2-3|few|TRBD1|TRBV24-1
TGTGCCACCAGCGACAGGGGGAGGACAGATACGCAGTATTTT
CATSDRGRTDTQYF
>TRBJ2-7|NA|TRBD1|TRBV7-9
TGTGCCAGCGAGGGGTCCACGACAGGGGGGGCCCGCTACGAGCAGTACTTC
CASEGSTTGGARYEQYF
>TRBJ1-2|many|NA|TRBV5-1
TGCGCCAGCTACCCCACGGACAGCCTCTATGGCTACACCTTC
CASYPTDSLYGYTF
>TRBJ2-7|many|TRBD1|TRBV20-1
TGCAGTGCTAAGGGGGCGCGTGATCCCTCCTACGAGCAGTACTTC
CSAKGARDPSYEQYF
>TRBJ2-5|many|NA|TRBV24-1
TGTGCCACCAGTGATTTTTTGGCGACCCAGTACTTC
CATSDFLATQYF
>TRBJ1-1|many|TRBD1|TRBV5-1
TGCGCCAGCAGCTTGCTCCAGGGGGATCGGACTGAAGCTTTCTTT
CASSLLQGDRTEAFF
>TRBJ1-2|many|NA|TRBV29-1
TGCAGCGTTGAAGAGCAGGGCGGCTATGGCTACACCTTC
CSVEEQGGYGYTF
>TRBJ2-5|many|TRBD1|TRBV7-2
TGTGCCAGCAGCTCCCCCCGGGACAGAAGGGGGGAGACCCAGTACTTC
CASSSPRDRRGETQYF
>TRBJ2-7|NA|NA|TRBV14
TGTGCCAGCAGCCATGCCCAAAGGGAGCCATATTCCTCCTACGAGCAGTACTTC
CASSHAQREPYSSYEQYF
>TRBJ2-1|NA|TRBD1|TRBV10-3
TGTGCCATCAGTGAGTCGGCAGGGGGCTCCTACAATGAGCAGTTCTTC
CAISESAGGSYNEQFF
>TRBJ2-1|NA|NA|TRBV7-7
TGTGCTAGCAGCTGGACGGACGGGAACAATGAGCAGTTCTTC
CASSWTDGNNEQFF
>TRBJ2-5|few|TRBD1|TRBV20-1
TGCAGTGCTTACAGGGGCCCCGAAGGAGAGACCCAGTACTTC
CSAYRGPEGETQYF
>TRBJ2-3|many|TRBD2|TRBV7-2
TGTGCCAGCAGCTTAGTGGTAGCTAGCGGGATGGATACGCAGTATTTT
CASSLVVASGMDTQYF
>TRBJ2-2|many|NA|TRBV7-9
TGTGCCAGCAGCTCAGCTTCCGGGGAGCTGTTTTTT
CASSSASGELFF
>TRBJ1-6|many|NA|TRBV9
TGTGCCAGCAGCGCCTCCCCAGCAGGGAATTACGGGTCACCCCTCCACTTT
CASSASPAGNYGSPLHF
>TRBJ1-1|few|NA|TRBV2
TGTGCCAGCAGCGTCTCAAGGAAGGGGACACTGAACACTGAAGCTTTCTTT
CASSVSRKGTLNTEAFF